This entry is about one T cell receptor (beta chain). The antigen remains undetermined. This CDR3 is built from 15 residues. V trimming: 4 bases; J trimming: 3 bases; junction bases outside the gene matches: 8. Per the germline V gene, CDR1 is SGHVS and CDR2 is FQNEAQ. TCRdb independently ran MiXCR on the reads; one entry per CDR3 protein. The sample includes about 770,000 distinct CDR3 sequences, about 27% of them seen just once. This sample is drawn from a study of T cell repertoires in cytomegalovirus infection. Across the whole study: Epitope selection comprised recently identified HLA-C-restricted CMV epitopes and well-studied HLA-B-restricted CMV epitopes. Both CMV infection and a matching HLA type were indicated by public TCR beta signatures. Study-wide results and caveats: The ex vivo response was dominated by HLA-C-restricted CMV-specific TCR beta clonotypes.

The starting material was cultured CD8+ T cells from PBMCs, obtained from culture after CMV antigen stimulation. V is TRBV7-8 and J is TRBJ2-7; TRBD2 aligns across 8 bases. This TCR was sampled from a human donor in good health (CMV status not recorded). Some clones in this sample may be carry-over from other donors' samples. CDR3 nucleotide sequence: TGTGCCAGCAGCTCAGAAGGTACTAGCGGCTACGAGCAGTACGTC. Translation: CASSSEGTSGYEQYV.